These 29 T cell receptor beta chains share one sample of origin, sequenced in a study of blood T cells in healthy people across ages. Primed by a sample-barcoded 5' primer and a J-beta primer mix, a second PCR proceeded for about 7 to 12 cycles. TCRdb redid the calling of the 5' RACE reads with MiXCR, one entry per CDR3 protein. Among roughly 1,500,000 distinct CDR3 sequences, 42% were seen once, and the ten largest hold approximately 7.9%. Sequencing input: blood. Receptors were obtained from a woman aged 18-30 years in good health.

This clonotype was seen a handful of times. The CDR3 sequence is CASSPRDSFGYTEAFF. CDR3 DNA: TGTGCCAGCAGTCCCCGGGACAGCTTTGGGTACACTGAAGCTTTCTTT. The chain uses TRBV2 and TRBJ1-1; 7 bases match TRBD1. The CDR3 sequence is 16 residues long. V shed 5 bases, J shed 3 bases, and the junction held 12 bases outside the gene matches. Germline values: CDR1 SNHLY, CDR2 FYNNEI.

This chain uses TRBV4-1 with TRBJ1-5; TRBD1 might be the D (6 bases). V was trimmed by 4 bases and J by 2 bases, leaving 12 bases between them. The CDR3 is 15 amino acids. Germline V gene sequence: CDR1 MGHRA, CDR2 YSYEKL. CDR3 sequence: CASSRTAGGNQPQHF. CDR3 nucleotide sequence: TGCGCCAGCAGCCGAACGGCAGGGGGCAATCAGCCCCAGCATTTT.

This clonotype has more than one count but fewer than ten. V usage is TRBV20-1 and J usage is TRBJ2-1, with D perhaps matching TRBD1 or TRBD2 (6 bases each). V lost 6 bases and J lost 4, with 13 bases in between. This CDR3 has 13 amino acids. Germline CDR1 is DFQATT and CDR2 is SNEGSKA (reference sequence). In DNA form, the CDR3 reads TGCAGTGCCGGGGGCCAGGAATACAATGAGCAGTTCTTC. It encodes CSAGGQEYNEQFF.

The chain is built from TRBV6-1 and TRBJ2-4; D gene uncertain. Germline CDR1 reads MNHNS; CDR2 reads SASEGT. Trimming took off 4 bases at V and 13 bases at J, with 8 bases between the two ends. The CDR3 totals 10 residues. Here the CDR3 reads CASSANEQYF. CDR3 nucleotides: TGTGCCAGCAGTGCGAATGAGCAGTACTTC.

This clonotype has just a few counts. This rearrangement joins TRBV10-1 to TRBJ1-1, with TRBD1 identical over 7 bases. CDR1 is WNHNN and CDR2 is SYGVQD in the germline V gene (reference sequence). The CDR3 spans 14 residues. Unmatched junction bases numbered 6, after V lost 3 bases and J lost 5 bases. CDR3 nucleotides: TGCGCCAGCAGTGATGACAGGGTGTGGACTGAAGCTTTCTTT. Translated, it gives CASSDDRVWTEAFF.

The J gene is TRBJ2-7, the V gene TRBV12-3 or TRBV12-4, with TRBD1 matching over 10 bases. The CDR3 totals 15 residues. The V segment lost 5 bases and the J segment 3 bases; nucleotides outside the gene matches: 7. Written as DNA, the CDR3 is TGTGCCAGCAGTCGAGACAGGGGGCGCATCTACGAGCAGTACTTC. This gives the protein CASSRDRGRIYEQYF.

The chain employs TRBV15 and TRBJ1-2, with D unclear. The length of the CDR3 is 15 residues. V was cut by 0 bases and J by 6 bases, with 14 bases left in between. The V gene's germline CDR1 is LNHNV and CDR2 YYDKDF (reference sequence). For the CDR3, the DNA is TGTGCCACCAGCAGAGATTCGTTAGGGCCTCATGGCTACACCTTC. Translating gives CATSRDSLGPHGYTF.

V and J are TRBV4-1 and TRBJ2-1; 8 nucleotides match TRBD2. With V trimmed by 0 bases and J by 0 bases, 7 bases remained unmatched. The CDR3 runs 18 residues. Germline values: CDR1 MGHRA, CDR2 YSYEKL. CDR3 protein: CASSQDIRGRRSYNEQFF. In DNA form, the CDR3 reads TGCGCCAGCAGCCAAGATATTCGCGGGAGGCGCTCCTACAATGAGCAGTTCTTC.

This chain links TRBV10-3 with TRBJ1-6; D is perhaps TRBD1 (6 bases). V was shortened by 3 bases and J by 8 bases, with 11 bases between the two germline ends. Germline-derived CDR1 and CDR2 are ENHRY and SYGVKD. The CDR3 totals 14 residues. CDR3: CAISDGGSDSPLHF. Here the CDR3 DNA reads TGTGCCATCAGTGATGGGGGCTCGGATTCACCCCTCCACTTT.

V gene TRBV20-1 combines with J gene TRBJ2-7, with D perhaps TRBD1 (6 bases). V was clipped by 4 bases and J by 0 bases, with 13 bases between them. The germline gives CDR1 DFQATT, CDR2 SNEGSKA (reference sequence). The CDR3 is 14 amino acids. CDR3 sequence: CSANDRSSSYEQYF. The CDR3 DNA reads TGCAGTGCTAATGACAGGTCCAGCTCCTACGAGCAGTACTTC.

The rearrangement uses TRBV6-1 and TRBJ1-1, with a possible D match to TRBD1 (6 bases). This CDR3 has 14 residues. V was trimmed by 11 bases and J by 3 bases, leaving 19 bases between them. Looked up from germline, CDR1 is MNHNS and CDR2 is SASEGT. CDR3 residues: CAGRGSGGYTEAFF. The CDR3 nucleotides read TGTGCCGGGAGGGGGAGTGGAGGTTACACTGAAGCTTTCTTT.

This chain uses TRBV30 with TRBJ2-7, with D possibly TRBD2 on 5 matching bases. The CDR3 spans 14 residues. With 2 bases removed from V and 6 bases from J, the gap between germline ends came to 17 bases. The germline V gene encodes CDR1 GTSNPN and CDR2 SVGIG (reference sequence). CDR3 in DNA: TGTGCCTGGAGTAGGACCAGTGGAGGAAGCGAGCAGTACTTC. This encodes CAWSRTSGGSEQYF. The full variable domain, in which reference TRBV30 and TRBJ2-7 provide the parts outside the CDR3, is SQTIHQWPATLVQPVGSPLSLECTVEGTSNPNLYWYRQAAGRGLQLLFYSVGIGQISSEVPQNLSASRPQDRQFILSSKKLLLSDSGFYLCAWSRTSGGSEQYFGPGTRLTVT.

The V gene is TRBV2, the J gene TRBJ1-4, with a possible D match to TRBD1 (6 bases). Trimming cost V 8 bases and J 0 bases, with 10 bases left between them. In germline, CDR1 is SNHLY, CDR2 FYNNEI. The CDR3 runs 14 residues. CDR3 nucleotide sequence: TGTGCCAGCCGGACAGAAGCAACTAATGAAAAACTGTTTTTT. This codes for CASRTEATNEKLFF. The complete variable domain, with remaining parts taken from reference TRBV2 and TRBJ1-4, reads EPEVTQTPSHQVTQMGQEVILRCVPISNHLYFYWYRQILGQKVEFLVSFYNNEISEKSEIFDDQFSVERPDGSNFTLKIRSTKLEDSAMYFCASRTEATNEKLFFGSGTQLSVL.

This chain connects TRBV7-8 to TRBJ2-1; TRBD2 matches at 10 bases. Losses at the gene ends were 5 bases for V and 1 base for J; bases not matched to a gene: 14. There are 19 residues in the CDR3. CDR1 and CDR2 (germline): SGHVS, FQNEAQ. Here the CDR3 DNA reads TGTGCCAGCAGCATCAACTTAGCGGGGGGAACCCTTTCCTACAATGAGCAGTTCTTC. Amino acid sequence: CASSINLAGGTLSYNEQFF. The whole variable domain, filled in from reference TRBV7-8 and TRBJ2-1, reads GAGVSQSPRYKVAKRGQDVALRCDPISGHVSLFWYQQALGQGPEFLTYFQNEAQLDKSGLPSDRFFAERPEGSVSTLKIQRTQQEDSAVYLCASSINLAGGTLSYNEQFFGPGTRLTVL.

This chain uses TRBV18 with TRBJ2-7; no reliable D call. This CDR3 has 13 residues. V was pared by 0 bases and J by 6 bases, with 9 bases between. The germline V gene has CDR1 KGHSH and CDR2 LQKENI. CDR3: CASSPPTPSEQYF. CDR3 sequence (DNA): TGTGCCAGCTCACCACCGACACCCTCCGAGCAGTACTTC.

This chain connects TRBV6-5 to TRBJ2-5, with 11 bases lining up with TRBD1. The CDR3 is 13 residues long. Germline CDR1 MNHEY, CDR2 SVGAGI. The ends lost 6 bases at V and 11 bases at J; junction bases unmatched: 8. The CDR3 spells CASRIGQGAQQYF. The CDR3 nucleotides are TGTGCCAGCAGGATCGGACAGGGGGCGCAGCAGTACTTC.

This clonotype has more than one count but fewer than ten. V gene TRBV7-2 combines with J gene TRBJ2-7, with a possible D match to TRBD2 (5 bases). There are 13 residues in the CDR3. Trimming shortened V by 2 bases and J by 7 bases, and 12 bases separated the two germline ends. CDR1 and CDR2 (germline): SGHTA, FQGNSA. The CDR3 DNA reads TGTGCCAGCAGCTTACAGCAGGCGGGTGAGCAGTACTTC. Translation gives CASSLQQAGEQYF.

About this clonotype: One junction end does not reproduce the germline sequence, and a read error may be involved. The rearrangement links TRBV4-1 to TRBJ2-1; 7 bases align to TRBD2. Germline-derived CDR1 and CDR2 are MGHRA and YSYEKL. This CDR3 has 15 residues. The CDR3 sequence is CAGSQVSGVYNEQFF. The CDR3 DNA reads TGCGCCGGCAGCCAGGTCAGCGGGGTATACAATGAGCAGTTCTTC.

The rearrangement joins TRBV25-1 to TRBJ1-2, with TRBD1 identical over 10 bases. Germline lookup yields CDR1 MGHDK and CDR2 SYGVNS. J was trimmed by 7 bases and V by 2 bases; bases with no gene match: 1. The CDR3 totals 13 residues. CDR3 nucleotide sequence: TGTGCCAGCAGTGAACGGGACAGGGGTGGCTACACCTTC. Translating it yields CASSERDRGGYTF.

The CDR3 DNA is TGTGCCATCAGTGTTGGGGAGGCGGGCTACACCTTC. Translating it yields CAISVGEAGYTF. V gene TRBV10-3 combines with J gene TRBJ1-2; D gene ambiguous. V was trimmed by 4 bases and J by 8 bases, leaving 11 bases between them. CDR1 and CDR2 from the germline V gene are ENHRY and SYGVKD. There are 12 residues in the CDR3.

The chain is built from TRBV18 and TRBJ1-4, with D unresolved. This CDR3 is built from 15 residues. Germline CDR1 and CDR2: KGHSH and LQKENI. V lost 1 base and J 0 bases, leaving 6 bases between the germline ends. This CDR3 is CASSPRFATNEKLFF. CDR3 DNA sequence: TGTGCCAGCTCACCACGGTTCGCAACTAATGAAAAACTGTTTTTT.

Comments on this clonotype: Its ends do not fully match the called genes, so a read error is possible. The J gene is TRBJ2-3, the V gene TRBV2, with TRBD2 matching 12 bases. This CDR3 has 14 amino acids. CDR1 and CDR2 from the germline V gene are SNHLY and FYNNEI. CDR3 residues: CASREGLAGNTQYF. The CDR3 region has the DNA TGTGCCAGCAGGGAAGGACTAGCGGGGAATACGCAGTATTTT.

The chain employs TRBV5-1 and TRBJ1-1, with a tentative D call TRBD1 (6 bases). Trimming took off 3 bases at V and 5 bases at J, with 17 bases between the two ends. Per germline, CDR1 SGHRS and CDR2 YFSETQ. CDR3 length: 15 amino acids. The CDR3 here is CASSSSPGEITEAFF. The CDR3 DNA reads TGCGCCAGCAGCTCATCTCCAGGGGAGATAACTGAAGCTTTCTTT.

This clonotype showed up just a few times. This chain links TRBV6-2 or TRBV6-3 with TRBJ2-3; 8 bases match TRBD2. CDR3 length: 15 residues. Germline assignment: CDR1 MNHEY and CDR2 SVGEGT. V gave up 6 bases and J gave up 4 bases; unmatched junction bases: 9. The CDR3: CASRASGGASDTQYF. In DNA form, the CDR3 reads TGTGCCAGCAGGGCATCCGGGGGGGCTTCAGATACGCAGTATTTT.

The CDR3 here is CASSSYRPGQGVYYEQYF. Here the CDR3 DNA reads TGTGCCAGCAGTTCCTATCGACCGGGACAGGGGGTTTATTACGAGCAGTACTTC. V and J are TRBV28 and TRBJ2-5, with TRBD1 identical over 11 bases. The DNA end favors TRBJ2-7, so the J call may be wrong. This CDR3 spans 18 amino acids. Germline V lookup: CDR1 MDHEN, CDR2 SYDVKM.

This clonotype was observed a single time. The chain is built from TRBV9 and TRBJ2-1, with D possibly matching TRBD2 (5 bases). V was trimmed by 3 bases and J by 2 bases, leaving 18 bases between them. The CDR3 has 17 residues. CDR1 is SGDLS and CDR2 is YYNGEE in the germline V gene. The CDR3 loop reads CASSAIYGLNTYNEQFF. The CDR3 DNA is TGTGCCAGCAGCGCTATCTACGGACTCAACACCTACAATGAGCAGTTCTTC.

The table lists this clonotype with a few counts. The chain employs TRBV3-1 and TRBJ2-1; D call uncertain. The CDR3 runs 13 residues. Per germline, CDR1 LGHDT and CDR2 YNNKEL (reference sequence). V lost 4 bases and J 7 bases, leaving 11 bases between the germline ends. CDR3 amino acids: CASSRSPINEQFF. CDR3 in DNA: TGTGCCAGCAGCCGCAGCCCAATAAATGAGCAGTTCTTC.

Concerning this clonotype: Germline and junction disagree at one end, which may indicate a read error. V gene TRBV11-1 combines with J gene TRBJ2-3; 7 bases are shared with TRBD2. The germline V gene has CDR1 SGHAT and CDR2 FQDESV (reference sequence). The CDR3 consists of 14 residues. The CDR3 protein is CASSDRDYTNTQYF. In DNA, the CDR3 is TGTGCCAGCAGCGACCGGGACTACACAAATACGCAGTATTTT.

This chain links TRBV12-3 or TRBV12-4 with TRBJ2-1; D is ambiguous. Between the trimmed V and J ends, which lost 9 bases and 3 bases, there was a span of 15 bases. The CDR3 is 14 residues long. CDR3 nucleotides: TGTGCCAGTACGGTTAAAGCCTTCTACAATGAGCAGTTCTTC. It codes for CASTVKAFYNEQFF.